This TCR beta chain is drawn from a study of CD8 T cells in Susac syndrome. The RNA, about 0.45 to 1 ug, was put through reverse transcription using random hexamers. Amplification of TCR beta CDR3 across 54 Vbeta and 13 Jbeta was performed with immunoSEQ multiplex PCR. In TCRdb, the immunoSEQ multiplex PCR reads were re-called with MiXCR into one record per CDR3 protein. Of around 280,000 distinct CDR3 sequences detected, roughly 94% appear once; the ten largest clones hold around 0.07%. Concerning this clonotype: Its antigen is currently unknown.

The study's findings and limits: The authors acknowledged that their TCR sequencing and HLA analysis involved a relatively small number of individuals.

Sequencing of TCR beta was performed on blood CD8+ and CD4+ T cells. The V gene's germline CDR1 is SGHNT and CDR2 YYREEE (reference sequence). CDR3 length: 15 amino acids. The V end lost 4 bases, the J end lost 3 bases, and 14 bases lay between the germline ends. V gene TRBV5-4 combines with J gene TRBJ1-3, with D tentatively TRBD1 (5 bases). The sequence came from a human donor with multiple sclerosis. Sequencing was performed on CD4+ T cells from PBMCs. The CDR3 nucleotides read TGTGCCAGCAGCCGGTCGTGGGGGAGTGGAAACACCATATATTTT. It is translated as CASSRSWGSGNTIYF. The full variable domain, completed using reference TRBV5-4 and TRBJ1-3, is ETGVTQSPTHLIKTRGQQVTLRCSSQSGHNTVSWYQQALGQGPQFIFQYYREEENGRGNFPPRFSGLQFPNYSSELNVNALELDDSALYLCASSRSWGSGNTIYFGEGSWLTVV.